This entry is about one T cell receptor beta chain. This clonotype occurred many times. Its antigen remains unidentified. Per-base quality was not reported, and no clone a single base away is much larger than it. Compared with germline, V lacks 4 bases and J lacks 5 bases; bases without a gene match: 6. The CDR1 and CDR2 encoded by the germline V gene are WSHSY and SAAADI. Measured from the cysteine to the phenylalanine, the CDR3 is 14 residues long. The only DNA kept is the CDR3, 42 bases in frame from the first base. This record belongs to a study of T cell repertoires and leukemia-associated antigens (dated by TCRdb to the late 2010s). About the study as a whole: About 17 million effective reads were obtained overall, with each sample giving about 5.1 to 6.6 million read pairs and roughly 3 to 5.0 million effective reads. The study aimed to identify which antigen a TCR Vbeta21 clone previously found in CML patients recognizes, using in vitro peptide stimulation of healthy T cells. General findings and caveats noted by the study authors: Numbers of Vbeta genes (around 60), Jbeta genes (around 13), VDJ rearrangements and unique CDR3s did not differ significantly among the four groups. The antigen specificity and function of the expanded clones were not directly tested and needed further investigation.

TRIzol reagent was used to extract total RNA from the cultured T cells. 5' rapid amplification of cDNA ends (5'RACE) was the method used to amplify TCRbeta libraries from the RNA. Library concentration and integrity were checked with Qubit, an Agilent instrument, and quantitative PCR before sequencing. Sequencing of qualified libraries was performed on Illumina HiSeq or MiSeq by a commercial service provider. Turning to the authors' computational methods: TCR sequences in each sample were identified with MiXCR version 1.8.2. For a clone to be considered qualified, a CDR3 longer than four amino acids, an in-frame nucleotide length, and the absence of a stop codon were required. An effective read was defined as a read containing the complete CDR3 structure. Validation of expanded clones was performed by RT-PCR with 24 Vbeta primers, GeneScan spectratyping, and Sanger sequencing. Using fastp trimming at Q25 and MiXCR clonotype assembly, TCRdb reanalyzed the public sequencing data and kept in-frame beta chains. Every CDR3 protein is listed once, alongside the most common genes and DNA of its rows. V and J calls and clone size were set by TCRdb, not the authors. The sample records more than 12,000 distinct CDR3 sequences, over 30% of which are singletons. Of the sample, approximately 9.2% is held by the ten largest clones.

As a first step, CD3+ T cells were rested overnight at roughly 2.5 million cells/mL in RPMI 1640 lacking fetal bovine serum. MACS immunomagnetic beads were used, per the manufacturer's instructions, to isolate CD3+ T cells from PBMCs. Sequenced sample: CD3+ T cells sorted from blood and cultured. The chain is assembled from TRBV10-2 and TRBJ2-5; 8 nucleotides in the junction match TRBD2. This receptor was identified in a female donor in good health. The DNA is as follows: TGCGCCAGCAGTGGGAGCGGGAGAGTCGAGACCCAGTACTTC. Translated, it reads CASSGSGRVETQYF.